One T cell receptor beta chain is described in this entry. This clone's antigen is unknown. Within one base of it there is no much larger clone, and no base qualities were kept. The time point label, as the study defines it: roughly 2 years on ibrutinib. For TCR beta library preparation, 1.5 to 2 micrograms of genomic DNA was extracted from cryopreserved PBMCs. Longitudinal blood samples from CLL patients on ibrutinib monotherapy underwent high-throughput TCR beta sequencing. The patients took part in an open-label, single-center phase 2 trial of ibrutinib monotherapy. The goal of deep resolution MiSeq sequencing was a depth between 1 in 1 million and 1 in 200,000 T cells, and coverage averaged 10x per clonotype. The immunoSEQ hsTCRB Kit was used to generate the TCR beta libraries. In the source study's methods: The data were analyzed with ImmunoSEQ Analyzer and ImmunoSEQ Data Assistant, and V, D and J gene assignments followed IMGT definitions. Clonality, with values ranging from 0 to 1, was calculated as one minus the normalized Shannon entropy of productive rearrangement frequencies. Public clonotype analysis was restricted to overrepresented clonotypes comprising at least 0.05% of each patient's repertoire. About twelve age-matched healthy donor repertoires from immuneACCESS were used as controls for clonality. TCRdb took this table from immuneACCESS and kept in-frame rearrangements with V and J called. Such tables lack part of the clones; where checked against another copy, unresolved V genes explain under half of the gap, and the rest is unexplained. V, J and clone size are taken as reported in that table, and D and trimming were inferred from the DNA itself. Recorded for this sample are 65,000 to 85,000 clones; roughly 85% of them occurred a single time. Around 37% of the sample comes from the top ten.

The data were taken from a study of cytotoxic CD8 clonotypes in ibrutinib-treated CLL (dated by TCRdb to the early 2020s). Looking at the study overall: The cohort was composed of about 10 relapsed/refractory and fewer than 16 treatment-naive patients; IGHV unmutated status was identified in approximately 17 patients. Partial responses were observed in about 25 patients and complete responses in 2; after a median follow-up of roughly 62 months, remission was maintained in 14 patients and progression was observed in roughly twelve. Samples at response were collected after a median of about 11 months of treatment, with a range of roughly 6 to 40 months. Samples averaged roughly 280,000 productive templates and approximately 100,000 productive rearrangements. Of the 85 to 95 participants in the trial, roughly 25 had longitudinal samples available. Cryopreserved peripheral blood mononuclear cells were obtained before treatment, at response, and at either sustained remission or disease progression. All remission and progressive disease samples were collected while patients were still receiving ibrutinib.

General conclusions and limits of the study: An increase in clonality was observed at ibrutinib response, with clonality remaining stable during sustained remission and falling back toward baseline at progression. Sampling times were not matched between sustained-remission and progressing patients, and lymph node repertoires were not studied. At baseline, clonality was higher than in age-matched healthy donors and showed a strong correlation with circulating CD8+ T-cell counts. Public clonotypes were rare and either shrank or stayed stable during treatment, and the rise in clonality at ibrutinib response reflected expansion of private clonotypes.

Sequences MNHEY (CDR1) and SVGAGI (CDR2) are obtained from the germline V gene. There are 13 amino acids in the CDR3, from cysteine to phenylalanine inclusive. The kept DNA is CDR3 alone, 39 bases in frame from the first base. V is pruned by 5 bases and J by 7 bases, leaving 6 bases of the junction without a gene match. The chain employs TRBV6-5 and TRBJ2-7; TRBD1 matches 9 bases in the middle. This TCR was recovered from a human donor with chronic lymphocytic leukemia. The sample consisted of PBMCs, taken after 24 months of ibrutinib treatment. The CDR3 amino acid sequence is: CASSEGQGLEQYF. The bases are TGTGCCAGCAGTGAGGGACAGGGTTTGGAGCAGTACTTC.